This T cell receptor (beta chain) emerged from a study of blood T cells in healthy people across ages (dated by TCRdb to between 2014 and 2016). Regarding the study in general: In model experiments, template switching captured about one uniquely barcoded TCR beta cDNA molecule for every two T cells. To track age-related changes in TCR beta repertoire diversity, the study relied on deep sequencing normalized with unique cDNA molecular identifiers. The donors were divided into four age groups: young (average approximately 16 years), middle-aged (about 40), aged (approximately 64) and long-lived (around 80). To avoid experimental bias, donors of different ages were distributed randomly across sequencing lanes. Using the same blood draw, the study looked at two additional independent replicas of 1 million unique cDNA reads for two donors, one aged 18 to 30 and the other aged 80 or older. Results the study describes overall, beyond this receptor: There was a strong correlation between observed TCR beta diversity and the percentage of naive T cells measured by flow cytometry. Observed TCR beta diversity per million T cells fell roughly linearly with age, and a significant reduction was already apparent by age around 36. Total diversity estimates from one million sequenced T cells were considered lower bounds and underestimates. Because the CMV infection status of the donors was unknown, age-related changes in expanded clonotypes may potentially have been confounded. Since profiling was done on bulk unsorted PBMCs, naive and antigen-experienced compartments could not be conclusively compared. The long-lived group showed more naive CD4+ T cells, fewer expanded clones and increased TCR diversity than the aged group, suggesting age selection.

The CDR3 has 12 amino acids, counting the end cysteine and phenylalanine. The only DNA kept is the CDR3, 36 bases in frame from the first base. V lost 8 bases and J lost 8 bases; the stretch between them is 13 bases long. Donors were 30 to 45 systemically healthy Caucasian individuals from Russia aged roughly 6 to 95 years. Each donor gave 8 to 10 milliliters of peripheral blood, collected into EDTA-treated Vacutainer tubes. PBMCs were isolated by Ficoll-Paque density-gradient centrifugation, with at least 7 million obtained per sample. Trizol reagent was used to extract total RNA from PBMCs, with at least 6 micrograms per sample. Naive CD45RAhigh/CD27high T cell percentages were measured by flow cytometry on a PBMC aliquot from every donor. Library creation used 5' RACE. The reads were generated on an Illumina HiSeq 2500. A second roughly 6 to 12 cycle PCR used a sample-barcoded 5' primer and a J-beta primer mix. A template-switch 5' adaptor carrying 12 random nucleotides introduced a unique molecular identifier onto each TCR beta cDNA molecule. Each sample yielded at least 2.5 million CDR3-containing paired-end reads. First-strand cDNA was synthesized from all RNA with the Mint cDNA synthesis kit, primed by a TRBC-specific oligonucleotide. Following uracil-DNA glycosylase treatment, a first 18-cycle PCR with universal primers M1SS and BC2_uni_R was performed on all cDNA. In the source study's methods: Normalization of each sample was performed by random selection of 1 million high-quality reads, each carrying a distinct molecular identifier. Reads with shared molecular identifiers were discarded instead of being binned into consensus sequences. MiTCR, run with a Q25 quality threshold and the strictest error-elimination algorithm, handled CDR3 identification, clonotype clustering and error correction. A nonparametric unseen species model with Euler transformation was used to estimate a lower bound on total TCR beta diversity. TCRdb reran the public reads through fastp at Q25 and MiXCR, keeping productive beta chains. CDR3 protein sequences are deduplicated, and each keeps its most common genes and DNA. TCRdb's processing, not the authors', yielded these V and J calls. The sample table records more than 1,400,000 distinct CDR3 sequences; approximately 40% of these occur just once. The ten largest clonotypes hold roughly 8.2% of the sample.

About this clonotype itself: This clone's antigen is unknown. No base quality information exists; no much larger clone differs at one position.

The chain links TRBV12-3 or TRBV12-4 with TRBJ2-1; TRBD2 is a weak D gene call, 6 bases matching. This sequence was found in a woman under 30 in good health. The specimen was blood. The CDR3: CASGFGEDEQFF. The sequence in DNA is TGTGCCAGCGGCTTTGGGGAGGATGAGCAGTTCTTC.